This T cell receptor beta chain was retrieved from a study of OX40 agonist ivuxolimab in advanced cancers. Study summary: The dose-escalation cohort had hepatocellular carcinoma, melanoma, renal cell or head and neck cancer. Partial responses, seen in three patients, involved one hepatocellular carcinoma and two cutaneous melanomas.

The study's findings and limits: On average, a greater number of expanded clones characterised CD8+ T cells relative to CD4+.

On this clone: Its antigen remains unknown.

The CDR3 consists of 17 residues. The V and J ends lost 0 bases and 0 bases respectively, with 9 bases between them. Germline V CDR1 and CDR2: LGHNA, YSLEER. TCRdb's table, derived via immunoSEQ multiplex PCR, lists solely in-frame clones and lacks some. The repertoire holds 100,000 to 120,000 clones, with around nine tenths as singletons. At baseline, cycle 4 day 1, and cycle 7 day 1, blood was sampled. The source was CD4+ or CD8+ T cells sorted from blood, collected in a trial of the OX40 agonist ivuxolimab. The V gene is TRBV4-3, the J gene TRBJ2-6, with D perhaps matching TRBD1 (5 bases). This clonotype originated in an adult with an advanced solid tumor such as melanoma, head and neck, liver or kidney cancer. As DNA, the CDR3 is TGCGCCAGCAGCCAAGAGGGGCCTCACTCTGGGGCCAACGTCCTGACTTTC. It is translated as CASSQEGPHSGANVLTF.